What follows is one T cell receptor beta chain and its context. Its antigen is undetermined. Clones were read by immunoSEQ multiplex PCR, and TCRdb kept only the in-frame ones, dropping some. The sample gives a few million clones, around 90% of which show up once; 0.37% is in the top ten. Nashville, Tennessee was home to all donors, each a Caucasian adult. Subsets obtained from CD4+ cells comprised CD45RA+ naive and CD45RA-negative memory cells. The sample originates from a study of shared clonotypes between healthy human individuals. The study, taken as a whole, reports: The sharing of approximately 5.1% of naive CD4 clonotypes was seen across a few donors.

V was trimmed by 6 bases and J by 1 base, leaving 19 bases between them. The CDR3 extends over 17 amino acids. Germline CDR1 is MDHEN and CDR2 is SYDVKM. The clonotype originates from a man between 18 and 35 years old in good health. Some clones in this sample may be carry-over from other donors' samples. Material: naive CD4+ T cells from PBMCs. Subset defined: CD45RA+ positively selected. The chain links TRBV28 to TRBJ1-3, with no clear D. Here the CDR3 DNA reads TGTGCCAGCAGCCCAGGAGATTTATTCGGGTCTGGAAACACCATATATTTT. Protein product: CASSPGDLFGSGNTIYF.